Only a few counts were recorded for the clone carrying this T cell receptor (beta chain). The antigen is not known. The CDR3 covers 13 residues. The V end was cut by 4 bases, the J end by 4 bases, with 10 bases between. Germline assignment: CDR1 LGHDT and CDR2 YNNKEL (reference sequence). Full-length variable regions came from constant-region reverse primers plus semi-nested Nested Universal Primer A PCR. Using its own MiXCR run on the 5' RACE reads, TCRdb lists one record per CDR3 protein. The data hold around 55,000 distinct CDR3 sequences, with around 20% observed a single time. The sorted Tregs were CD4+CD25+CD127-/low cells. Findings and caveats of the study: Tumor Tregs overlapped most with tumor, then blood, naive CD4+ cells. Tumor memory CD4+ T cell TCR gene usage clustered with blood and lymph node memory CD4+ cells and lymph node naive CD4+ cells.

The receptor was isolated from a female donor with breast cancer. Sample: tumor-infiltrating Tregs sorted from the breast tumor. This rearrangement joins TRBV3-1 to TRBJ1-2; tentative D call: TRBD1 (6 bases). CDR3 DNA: TGTGCCAGCAGCCCGGACAGCCTCTATGGCTACACCTTC. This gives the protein CASSPDSLYGYTF.